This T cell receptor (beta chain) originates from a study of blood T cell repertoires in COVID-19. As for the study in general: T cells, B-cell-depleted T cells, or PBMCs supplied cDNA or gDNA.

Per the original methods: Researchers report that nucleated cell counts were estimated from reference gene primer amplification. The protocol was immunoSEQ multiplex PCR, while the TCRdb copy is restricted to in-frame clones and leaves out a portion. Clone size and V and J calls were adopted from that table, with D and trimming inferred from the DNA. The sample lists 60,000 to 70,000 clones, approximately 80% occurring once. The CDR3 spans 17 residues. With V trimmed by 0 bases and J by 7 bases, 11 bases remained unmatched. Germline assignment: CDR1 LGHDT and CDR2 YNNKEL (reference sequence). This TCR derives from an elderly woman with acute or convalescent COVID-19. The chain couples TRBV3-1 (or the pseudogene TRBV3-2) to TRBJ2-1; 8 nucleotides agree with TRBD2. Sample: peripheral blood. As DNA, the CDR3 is TGTGCCAGCAGCCAAGAGTTGAGACTAGCGCGACGGAATGAGCAGTTCTTC. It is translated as CASSQELRLARRNEQFF.